The T cell receptor beta chain under discussion was sequenced for a study of blood T cell repertoires in COVID-19. CDR1 and CDR2 (germline): SGHDN, FVKESK. The CDR3 is made up of 15 amino acids. The V segment lost 3 bases and the J segment 7 bases; nucleotides outside the gene matches: 11. Original handling: Reference gene primer amplification yielded estimated nucleated cell counts. TCRdb's copy holds only in-frame clones and misses some; the assay was immunoSEQ multiplex PCR. V and J calls and clone size are copied from that table; D and trimming were computed from the DNA. The repertoire includes some 220,000 clones, more than 70% of them detected once, and 9.5% to 15% sits in the top ten.

This TCR was sampled from a human donor in a cohort sampled during active COVID-19. V is TRBV14 and J is TRBJ1-1; 7 bases agree with TRBD1. Source material: peripheral blood. DNA for the CDR3: TGTGCCAGCAGCCAGGAAGGACAGGCGGGAGGTGAAGCTTTCTTT. Translated: CASSQEGQAGGEAFF. The full variable domain, in which reference TRBV14 and TRBJ1-1 provide the parts outside the CDR3, is EAGVTQFPSHSVIEKGQTVTLRCDPISGHDNLYWYRRVMGKEIKFLLHFVKESKQDESGMPNNRFLAERTGGTYSTLKVQPAELEDSGVYFCASSQEGQAGGEAFFGQGTRLTVV.